These T cell receptor beta chains were read from a single sample in a study of cytomegalovirus exposure and HLA in healthy donors. Some clones are missing from TCRdb's copy, which holds only in-frame ones; the method was immunoSEQ multiplex PCR. The repertoire includes around 150,000 clones, more than 65% of them detected once, and 5% to 7% sits in the top ten. Sequencing was carried out using PBMCs. The receptor set was obtained from a man in his forties or fifties in good health and CMV-seropositive. Each CDR3 is given with its conserved first and last residue. Each record gives: clone size, V gene, J gene, D gene, CDR3 protein, CDR3 DNA. D genes are given only for firm matches. Clone size appears in some rows only: once, few, many, or a class for an expanded clone.

.	TRBV19	TRBJ1-1	.	CASSTRQASEAFF	TGTGCCAGTAGTACCCGACAGGCTTCTGAAGCTTTCTTT
.	TRBV5-1	TRBJ2-5	.	CASSVSGAKETQYF	TGCGCCAGCAGCGTATCAGGGGCGAAGGAGACCCAGTACTTC
.	TRBV19	TRBJ1-1	.	CASSMRTALNTEAFF	TGTGCCAGTAGTATGAGAACAGCATTGAACACTGAAGCTTTCTTT
.	TRBV19	TRBJ2-3	TRBD1	CASSIYGTGSSTDTQYF	TGTGCCAGTAGTATATACGGGACAGGGAGTAGCACAGATACGCAGTATTTT
.	TRBV5-5	TRBJ2-5	TRBD2	CASSPGTTSGGQETQYF	TGTGCCAGCAGCCCAGGGACGACTAGCGGGGGCCAAGAGACCCAGTACTTC
.	TRBV7-9	TRBJ1-1	TRBD1	CASSLLTGGNTEAFF	TGTGCCAGCAGCTTATTGACAGGGGGGAACACTGAAGCTTTCTTT
once	TRBV29-1	TRBJ2-3	TRBD2	CSTKTSGGTDTQYF	TGCAGCACGAAGACTAGCGGTGGCACAGATACGCAGTATTTT
few	TRBV15	TRBJ2-7	TRBD1	CATSKGQGAREQYF	TGTGCCACCAGCAAGGGACAGGGGGCGCGGGAGCAGTACTTC
.	TRBV6-1	TRBJ2-7	TRBD1	CASRSPTGANEQYF	TGTGCCAGCAGATCCCCGACAGGGGCCAACGAGCAGTACTTC
.	TRBV27	TRBJ2-3	.	CASSLSGSSTDTQYF	TGTGCCAGCAGTTTAAGTGGCTCTAGCACAGATACGCAGTATTTT
.	TRBV7-3	TRBJ2-3	TRBD1	CASSLDRGSTDTQYF	TGTGCCAGCAGCTTGGACAGGGGTAGCACAGATACGCAGTATTTT
.	TRBV30	TRBJ1-3	.	CAWGQNTIYF	TGTGCCTGGGGCCAGAACACCATATATTTT
.	TRBV19	TRBJ1-3	.	CASGQLTGNTIYF	TGTGCCAGTGGACAGTTGACTGGAAACACCATATATTTT
.	TRBV2	TRBJ2-3	.	CASKSPSNLRDTQYF	TGTGCCAGCAAGTCCCCGTCGAATCTACGAGATACGCAGTATTTT
.	TRBV11-2	TRBJ2-7	TRBD1	CASSRDRDEQYF	TGTGCCAGCAGCCGGGACAGGGACGAGCAGTACTTC
.	TRBV29-1	TRBJ2-5	TRBD2	CSAIGLAGETQYF	TGCAGCGCTATTGGACTAGCCGGAGAGACCCAGTACTTC
.	TRBV7-2	TRBJ2-2	.	CASSRGGVVTGELFF	TGTGCCAGCAGCCGCGGCGGGGTAGTCACCGGGGAGCTGTTTTTT
.	TRBV6-1	TRBJ1-5	TRBD1	CASTRTGLGQPQHF	TGTGCCAGCACACGGACAGGGTTGGGACAGCCCCAGCATTTT
once	TRBV2	TRBJ2-2	.	CASRAENTGELFF	TGTGCCAGCAGGGCGGAGAACACCGGGGAGCTGTTTTTT
.	TRBV29-1	TRBJ1-1	.	CSVTPGNTEAFF	TGCAGCGTGACCCCAGGCAACACTGAAGCTTTCTTT
.	TRBV18	TRBJ2-1	TRBD1	CASSLDRTGALTNEQFF	TGTGCCAGCTCACTTGATAGGACAGGGGCCTTAACGAATGAGCAGTTCTTC
.	TRBV2	TRBJ1-1	.	CASLLNTEAFF	TGTGCCAGCTTATTGAACACTGAAGCTTTCTTT
.	TRBV2	TRBJ2-7	.	CASSGEGSYEQYF	TGTGCCAGCAGTGGCGAGGGATCCTACGAGCAGTACTTC
.	TRBV6-1	TRBJ1-4	TRBD1	CASSLGQGRTAELFF	TGTGCCAGCAGTCTCGGACAGGGGAGAACTGCGGAACTGTTTTTT
.	TRBV15	TRBJ2-5	TRBD1	CATSGRQGQETQYF	TGTGCCACCAGCGGCCGACAGGGCCAAGAGACCCAGTACTTC
once	TRBV7-9	TRBJ1-1	TRBD1	CASSLVGEGGAGAFF	TGTGCCAGCAGCTTAGTGGGGGAAGGGGGCGCGGGAGCTTTCTTT
.	TRBV19	TRBJ1-1	TRBD1	CASSIPRGKNTEAFF	TGTGCCAGTAGTATCCCCAGGGGGAAGAACACTGAAGCTTTCTTT
once	TRBV6-6	TRBJ1-1	TRBD1	CASREGGRYTEAFF	TGTGCCAGCAGAGAAGGGGGCAGGTACACTGAAGCTTTCTTT
.	TRBV6-6	TRBJ2-1	TRBD2	CASSYNAGGRNEQFF	TGTGCCAGCAGTTATAACGCGGGGGGGCGGAATGAGCAGTTCTTC
.	TRBV4-1	TRBJ2-3	TRBD2	CASSQRSSGSTDTQYF	TGCGCCAGCAGCCAAAGGAGTAGCGGGAGCACAGATACGCAGTATTTT
once	TRBV29-1	TRBJ2-5	TRBD2	CSSWGLATGAQYF	TGCAGCTCCTGGGGACTAGCGACGGGGGCCCAGTACTTC
.	TRBV6-6	TRBJ2-1	TRBD1	CASSYSKTGGYNEQFF	TGTGCCAGCAGTTACTCGAAGACAGGGGGCTACAATGAGCAGTTCTTC
.	TRBV7-9	TRBJ2-7	.	CASSLETRGYEQYF	TGTGCCAGCAGCTTAGAGACCAGGGGCTACGAGCAGTACTTC
.	TRBV15	TRBJ2-3	.	CATSRAGFGDTQYF	TGTGCCACCAGCAGGGCAGGGTTTGGAGATACGCAGTATTTT